The clone carrying this T cell receptor (beta chain) has just one count. Produced via immunoSEQ multiplex PCR; TCRdb's table is partial and in-frame only. The sample includes about 270,000 clones, 88% of them seen just once. This entry is derived from a study of blood T cell repertoires in COVID-19. The overall study: The origin of the acute and convalescent COVID-19 samples was the United States, Italy and Spain. T cells, B-cell-depleted T cells, or PBMCs provided the cDNA or gDNA that served as material.

The study assigned cohorts using participant-reported clinical history. Recovered participants had two consecutive negative NP/OP PCR tests, healthcare professional clearance, or symptom resolution. Germline V lookup: CDR1 MNHNS, CDR2 SASEGT. CDR3 length: 18 residues. V gave up 3 bases and J gave up 3 bases, with 24 bases separating them. This TCR came from a woman aged 30 to 39 who had recovered from COVID-19. The source material was PBMCs or T cells enriched from blood (not recorded which). The chain couples TRBV6-1 to TRBJ2-7; tentatively, D is TRBD2 (7 bases). The CDR3 region is CASSDLVGGASYSYEQYF. The CDR3 DNA reads as TGTGCCAGCAGTGATCTCGTGGGGGGGGCCTCGTATAGCTACGAGCAGTACTTC.